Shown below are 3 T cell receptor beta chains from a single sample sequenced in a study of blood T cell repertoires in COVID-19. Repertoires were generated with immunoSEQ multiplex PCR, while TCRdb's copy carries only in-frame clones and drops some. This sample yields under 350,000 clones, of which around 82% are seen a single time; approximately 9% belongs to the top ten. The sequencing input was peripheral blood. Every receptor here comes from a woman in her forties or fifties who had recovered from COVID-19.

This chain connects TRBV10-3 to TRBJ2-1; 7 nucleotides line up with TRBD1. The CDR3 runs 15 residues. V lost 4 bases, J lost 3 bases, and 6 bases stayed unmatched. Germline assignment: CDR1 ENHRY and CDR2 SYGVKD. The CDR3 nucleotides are TGTGCCATCAGTGCGTCACGGGACAGCTACAATGAGCAGTTCTTC. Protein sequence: CAISASRDSYNEQFF.

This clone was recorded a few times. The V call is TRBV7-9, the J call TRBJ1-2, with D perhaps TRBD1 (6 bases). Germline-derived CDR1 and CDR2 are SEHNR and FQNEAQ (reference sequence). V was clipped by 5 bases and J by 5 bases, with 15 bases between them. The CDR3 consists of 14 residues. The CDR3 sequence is CASSKPTGLYGYTF. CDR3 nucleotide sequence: TGTGCCAGCAGCAAGCCGACAGGCCTATATGGCTACACCTTC.

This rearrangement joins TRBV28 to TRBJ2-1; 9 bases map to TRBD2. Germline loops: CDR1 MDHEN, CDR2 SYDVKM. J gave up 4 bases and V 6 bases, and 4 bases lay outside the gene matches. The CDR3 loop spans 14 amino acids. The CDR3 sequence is CASRRLAAYNEQFF. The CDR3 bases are TGTGCCAGCAGAAGACTAGCGGCTTACAATGAGCAGTTCTTC.